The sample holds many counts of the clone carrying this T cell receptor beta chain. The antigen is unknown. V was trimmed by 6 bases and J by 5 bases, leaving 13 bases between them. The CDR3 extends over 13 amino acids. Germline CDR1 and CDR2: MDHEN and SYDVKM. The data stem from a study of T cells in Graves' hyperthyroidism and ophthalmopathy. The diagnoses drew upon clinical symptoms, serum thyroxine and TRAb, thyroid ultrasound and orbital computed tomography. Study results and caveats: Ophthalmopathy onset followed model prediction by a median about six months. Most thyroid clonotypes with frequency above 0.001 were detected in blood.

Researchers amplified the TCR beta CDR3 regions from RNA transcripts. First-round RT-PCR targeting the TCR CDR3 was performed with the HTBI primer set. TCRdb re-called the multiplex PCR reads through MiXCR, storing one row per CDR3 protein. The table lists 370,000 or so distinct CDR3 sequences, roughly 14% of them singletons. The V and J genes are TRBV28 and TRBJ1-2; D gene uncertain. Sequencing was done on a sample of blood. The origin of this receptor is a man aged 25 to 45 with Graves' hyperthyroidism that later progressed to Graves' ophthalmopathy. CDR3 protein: CASRGISGYGYTF. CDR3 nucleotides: TGTGCCAGCAGGGGAATAAGTGGGTATGGCTACACCTTC.